The entry below describes one TCR beta chain. This clonotype has more than one count but fewer than ten. The clone's antigen remains unknown. No much larger clonotype is one base removed from it; base qualities were not supplied. The donors were some 39 Caucasian individuals from Russia, aged about 6 to 100 years, who were systemically healthy. Approximately 10 milliliters of peripheral blood were collected from each donor into EDTA-treated Vacutainer tubes. Ficoll-Paque density-gradient centrifugation was used to isolate PBMCs, with at least 6 million per sample. Trizol reagent was used to extract total RNA from PBMCs, with at least 5.5 micrograms per sample. The percentages of naive CD45RAhigh/CD27high T cells were determined by flow cytometry on a PBMC aliquot from every donor. The CDR3, cysteine through phenylalanine, is 14 amino acids long. The DNA shown is the 42-base CDR3, in frame from base 1. CDR1 and CDR2 (SGHRS, YFSETQ) derive from the germline V gene.

Library construction relied on 5' RACE. Instrument used: Illumina HiSeq 2500. A second about 7 to 11 cycle PCR used a sample-barcoded 5' primer and a J-beta primer mix. Each TCR beta cDNA molecule received a unique molecular identifier from a template-switch 5' adaptor carrying 12 random nucleotides. Each sample yielded at least 2.5 million CDR3-containing paired-end reads. First-strand cDNA was synthesized from all RNA with the Mint cDNA synthesis kit, primed by a TRBC-specific oligonucleotide. Following uracil-DNA glycosylase treatment, a first 18-cycle PCR with universal primers M1SS and BC2_uni_R was performed on all cDNA. Per the original workflow: For normalization, 1 million high-quality reads, each with a distinct molecular identifier, were randomly selected from each sample. Instead of being binned into consensus sequences, reads with shared molecular identifiers were discarded. MiTCR, set to a Q25 quality threshold and the strictest error-elimination algorithm, was used for CDR3 identification, clonotype clustering and error correction. Lower-bound total TCR beta diversity was estimated with a nonparametric unseen species model using Euler transformation. In TCRdb, the public reads were trimmed at Q25 with fastp and aligned with MiXCR, with productive beta chains retained. Rows with one shared CDR3 protein collapse into an entry with the most common genes and DNA. TCRdb's processing, not the authors', yielded these V and J calls. This sample gives roughly 1,800,000 distinct CDR3 sequences in total; roughly 52% of them show up just once. More than 2% of the sample belongs to the ten largest clones.

The data are from a study of blood T cells in healthy people across ages (dated by TCRdb to about 2015). At the level of the whole study: Template switching captured roughly one uniquely barcoded TCR beta cDNA molecule per two T cells in model experiments. Using deep sequencing normalized with unique cDNA molecular identifiers, the study measured how TCR beta repertoire diversity changes with age. The donors were divided into four age groups: young (average around 17 years), middle-aged (about 39), aged (roughly 66) and long-lived (about 90). To avoid experimental bias, donors of different ages were distributed randomly across sequencing lanes. Two additional independent replicas of 1 million unique cDNA reads from the same blood draw were analyzed for two donors (one aged 18 to 30 and one aged 80 or older).

Results the study describes overall, beyond this receptor: Bulk unsorted PBMC profiling prevented conclusive comparison of naive and antigen-experienced compartments. Compared with the aged group, the long-lived group had more naive CD4+ T cells, fewer expanded clones and increased TCR diversity, a pattern suggesting age selection. As age increased, observed TCR beta diversity per million T cells dropped in a roughly linear way, and a significant reduction was already evident by age about 40. Estimates of total diversity based on one million sequenced T cells were regarded as lower bounds and as underestimates. A strong correlation was found between observed TCR beta diversity and the percentage of naive T cells measured by flow cytometry. The CMV infection status of donors was not known, potentially confounding age-related changes in expanded clonotypes.

This receptor chain uses TRBV5-1 and TRBJ2-5; 7 bases in the middle match TRBD1. The J call could be wrong; TRBJ2-7 is a better fit for the DNA end. Sequenced: blood. The sequence came from a woman between 40 and 50 years old in good health. The CDR3 in this case is CASSSGTAADEQYF. The DNA sequence is as follows: TGCGCCAGCAGTTCCGGGACAGCGGCTGACGAGCAGTACTTC.